This TCR beta chain is from a study of T cell responses to AZD1222 COVID-19 vaccine. The ends were cut back, 1 base at V and 6 bases at J, with 12 bases in the middle. Germline V gene data show CDR1 as MNHEY and CDR2 as SMNVEV (reference sequence). The CDR3 extends over 15 amino acids. Libraries were prepared by immunoSEQ multiplex PCR; TCRdb keeps only in-frame clonotypes and omits some of them. The table has 75,000 to 90,000 clones, about 88% seen once. This clone has a handful of counts. This clonotype was obtained from an adult in good health. The chain uses TRBV27 and TRBJ2-2; D remains unclear. The source was peripheral blood, collected on day 0 of AZD1222 vaccination. CDR3 DNA: TGTGCCAGCAGTTTATTTCGACTCTCAGCCGGGGAGCTGTTTTTT. Amino acid sequence: CASSLFRLSAGELFF.